Below, 3 T cell receptor beta chains from the same sample are listed, as sequenced in a study of shared clonotypes between healthy human individuals. Naive-designated CD8 cells lacked CD45RO, were positively enriched for CCR7, and omitted terminally differentiated effector memory CD45RA+ cells. Some clones are missing from TCRdb's copy, which holds only in-frame ones; the method was immunoSEQ multiplex PCR. The repertoire consists of millions of clones, with 85% to 95% occurring once and the leading ten covering roughly 1.7%. Sequences were obtained from naive CD8+ T cells from PBMCs. The receptors derive from a man between 18 and 29 years old in good health. Some clones in this sample may be carry-over from other donors' samples.

Worth noting for this clone: At one of its ends the junction is not consistent with the germline gene, which may arise from a read error. This chain uses TRBV2 with TRBJ2-1, with D maybe TRBD2 (7 bases). The CDR3 contains 15 residues. The germline CDR1 and CDR2 sequences are SNHLY and FYNNEI. The CDR3 DNA reads as TGTGCCAGCAATGAACAGGGAGGGTTGGCCAATGAGCAGTTCTTC. Translation: CASNEQGGLANEQFF. Drawing the rest from reference TRBV2 and TRBJ2-1, the complete variable domain is EPEVTQTPSHQVTQMGQEVILRCVPISNHLYFYWYRQILGQKVEFLVSFYNNEISEKSEIFDDQFSVERPDGSNFTLKIRSTKLEDSAMYFCASNEQGGLANEQFFGPGTRLTVL.

CDR3 nucleotide sequence: TGTGCCAGCAGTGAACCGGGACGCCAGAATGAGCAGTTCTTC. Encoded protein: CASSEPGRQNEQFF. The chain links TRBV2 to TRBJ2-1; D tentatively fits TRBD1 or TRBD2 (5 bases each). Germline V gene sequence: CDR1 SNHLY, CDR2 FYNNEI. The V end was cut by 2 bases, the J end by 7 bases, with 12 bases between. This CDR3 is built from 14 residues.

Comment on this clone: This sample also contains other DNA sequences that code for the same CDR3. The chain links TRBV27 to TRBJ1-1; D is possibly TRBD1 (5 bases). This CDR3 spans 13 amino acids. The germline gives CDR1 MNHEY, CDR2 SMNVEV (reference sequence). V lost 2 bases, J lost 5 bases, and 9 bases lay in between. Here the CDR3 DNA reads TGTGCCAGCAGTTTACAGGGAAATACTGAAGCTTTCTTT. It encodes CASSLQGNTEAFF.